This TCR beta chain was observed in a study of T cell changes during pregnancy in multiple sclerosis. The CDR3 is 15 amino acids. Unmatched junction bases numbered 7, after V lost 7 bases and J lost 1 base. CDR1 is MNHNY and CDR2 is SVGAGI in the germline V gene (reference sequence). This table comes from immunoSEQ multiplex PCR, and its TCRdb copy is limited to in-frame clones, with some not included. The repertoire holds approximately 30,000 clones, with approximately 90% as singletons. This TCR came from a female donor with multiple sclerosis, enrolled in a pregnancy study. The sample was CD8+ T cells from peripheral blood mononuclear cells, taken before pregnancy. The chain combines TRBV6-6 with TRBJ2-3; TRBD2 matches 8 bases. DNA of the CDR3: TGTGCCAGCATGTGGGAAGCGGGGGGCACAGATACGCAGTATTTT. Translating gives CASMWEAGGTDTQYF.